The present TCR beta chain was sequenced within a study of blood T cell repertoires in COVID-19. Turning to the study itself: The origin of the acute and convalescent COVID-19 samples was the United States, Italy and Spain. PBMCs, B-cell-depleted T cells, or T cells were the source of the cDNA or gDNA that made up the material.

The CDR3 sequence is 14 residues long. Germline assignment: CDR1 LNHDA and CDR2 SQIVND (reference sequence). This clone was recorded once. One end of the junction does not line up with germline, which may come from a read error. Authors' analysis steps: Researchers report that nucleated cell counts were estimated from reference gene primer amplification. The repertoire was sequenced with immunoSEQ multiplex PCR; TCRdb's copy has only in-frame clones and lacks some. Clone size and V and J calls were adopted from that table, with D and trimming inferred from the DNA. This sample has 40,000 to 60,000 clones, with 84% found just once.

The chain has TRBV19 and TRBJ2-1, with D unclear. The sequenced material came from peripheral blood. This TCR came from a man in his forties or fifties with active COVID-19. The CDR3 loop reads CASNIFSIPNEQFF. In DNA, the CDR3 is TGTGCCAGTAATATATTCAGTATCCCCAATGAGCAGTTCTTC.